This T cell receptor (beta chain) emerged from a study of T cell repertoires in ileal Crohn's disease. Study overall: All patients had surgery for stricturing (about 61%) or penetrating (around 40%) disease.

Sequencing was performed with immunoSEQ multiplex PCR; in TCRdb, only in-frame clones are kept and a portion is missing. The data hold approximately 7,000 clones, with under 80% observed a single time. The ends were cut back, 1 base at V and 0 bases at J, with 13 bases in the middle. The germline CDR1 and CDR2 sequences are SEHNR and FQNEAQ (reference sequence). The CDR3 has 17 residues. This clonotype originated in an adult with Crohn's disease. The sequenced sample consisted of ileal tissue. The chain carries TRBV7-9 and TRBJ1-5; D may be TRBD1 (5 bases). In DNA, the CDR3 is TGTGCCAGCAGCTTAGGAGAAGGGGTGGATAGCAATCAGCCCCAGCATTTT. Encoded protein: CASSLGEGVDSNQPQHF. Together with reference TRBV7-9 and TRBJ1-5, the CDR3 gives the full variable domain: DTGVSQNPRHKITKRGQNVTFRCDPISEHNRLYWYRQTLGQGPEFLTYFQNEAQLEKSRLLSDRFSAERPKGSFSTLEIQRTEQGDSAMYLCASSLGEGVDSNQPQHFGDGTRLSIL.